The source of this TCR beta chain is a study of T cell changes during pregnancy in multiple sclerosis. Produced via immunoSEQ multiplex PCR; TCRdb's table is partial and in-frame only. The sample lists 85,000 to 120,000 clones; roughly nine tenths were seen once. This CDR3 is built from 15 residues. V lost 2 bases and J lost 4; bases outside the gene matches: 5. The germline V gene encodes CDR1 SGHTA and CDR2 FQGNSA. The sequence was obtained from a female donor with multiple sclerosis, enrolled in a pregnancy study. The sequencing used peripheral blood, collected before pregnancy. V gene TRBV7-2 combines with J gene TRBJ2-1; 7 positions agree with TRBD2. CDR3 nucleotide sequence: TGTGCCAGCAGCTTATCGACTAGCATGTACAATGAGCAGTTCTTC. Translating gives CASSLSTSMYNEQFF.